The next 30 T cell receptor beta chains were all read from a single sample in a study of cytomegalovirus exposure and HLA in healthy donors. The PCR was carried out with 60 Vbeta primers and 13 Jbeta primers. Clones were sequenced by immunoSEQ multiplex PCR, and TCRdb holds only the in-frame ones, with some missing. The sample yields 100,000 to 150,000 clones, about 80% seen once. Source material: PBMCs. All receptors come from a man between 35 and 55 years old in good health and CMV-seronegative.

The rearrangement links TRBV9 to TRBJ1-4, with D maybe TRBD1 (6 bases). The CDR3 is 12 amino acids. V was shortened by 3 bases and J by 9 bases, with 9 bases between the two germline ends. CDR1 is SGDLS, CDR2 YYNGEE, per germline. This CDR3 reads CASSGTDKKLFF. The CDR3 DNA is TGTGCCAGCAGCGGGACAGATAAAAAACTGTTTTTT.

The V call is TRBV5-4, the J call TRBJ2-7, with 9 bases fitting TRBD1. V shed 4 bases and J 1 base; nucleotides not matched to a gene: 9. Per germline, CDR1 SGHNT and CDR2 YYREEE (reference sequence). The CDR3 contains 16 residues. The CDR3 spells CASSPSGQGRSYEQYF. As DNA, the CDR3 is TGTGCCAGCAGCCCCTCCGGACAGGGGAGGTCCTACGAGCAGTACTTC.

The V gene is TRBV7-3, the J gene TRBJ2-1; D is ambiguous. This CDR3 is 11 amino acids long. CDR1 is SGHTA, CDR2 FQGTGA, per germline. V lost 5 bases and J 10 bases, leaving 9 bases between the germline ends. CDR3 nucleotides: TGTGCCAGCAGCGCTAGTAGGGAGCAGTTCTTC. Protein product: CASSASREQFF. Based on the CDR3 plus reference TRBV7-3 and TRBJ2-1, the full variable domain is GAGVSQTPSNKVTEKGKYVELRCDPISGHTALYWYRQSLGQGPEFLIYFQGTGAADDSGLPNDRFFAVRPEGSVSTLKIQRTERGDSAVYLCASSASREQFFGPGTRLTVL.

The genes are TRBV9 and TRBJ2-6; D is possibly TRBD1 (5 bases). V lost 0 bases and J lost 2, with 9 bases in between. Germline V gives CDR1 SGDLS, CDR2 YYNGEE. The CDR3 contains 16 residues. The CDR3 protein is CASSVGVQAGANVLTF. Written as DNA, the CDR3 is TGTGCCAGCAGCGTAGGGGTACAGGCTGGGGCCAACGTCCTGACTTTC.

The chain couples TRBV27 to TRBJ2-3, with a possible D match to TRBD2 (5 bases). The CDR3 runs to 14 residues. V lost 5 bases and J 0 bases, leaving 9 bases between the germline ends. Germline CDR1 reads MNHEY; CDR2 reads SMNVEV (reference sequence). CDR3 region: CASSGRGSTDTQYF. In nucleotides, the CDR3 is TGTGCCAGCAGTGGACGGGGAAGCACAGATACGCAGTATTTT.

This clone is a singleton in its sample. Here the CDR3 DNA reads TGTGCCAGCAGTTATTCCAGACAAGGCACTGAAGCTTTCTTT. It is translated as CASSYSRQGTEAFF. This chain uses TRBV6-5 with TRBJ1-1; D uncertain. The CDR3 is 14 amino acids. CDR1 MNHEY and CDR2 SVGAGI come from the germline V gene. V gave up 3 bases and J gave up 4 bases, with 12 bases separating them.

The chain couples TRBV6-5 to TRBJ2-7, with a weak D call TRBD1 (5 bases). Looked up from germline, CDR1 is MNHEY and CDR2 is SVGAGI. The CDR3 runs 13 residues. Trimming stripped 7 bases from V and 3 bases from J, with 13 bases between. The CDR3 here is CASNPGIGYEQYF. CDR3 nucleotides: TGTGCCAGCAATCCAGGGATCGGCTACGAGCAGTACTTC.

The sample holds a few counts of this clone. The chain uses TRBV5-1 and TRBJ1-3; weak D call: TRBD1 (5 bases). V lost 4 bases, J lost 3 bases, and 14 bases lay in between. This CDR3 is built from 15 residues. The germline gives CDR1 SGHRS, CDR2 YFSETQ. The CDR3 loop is CASSLGPFLGNTIYF. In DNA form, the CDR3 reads TGCGCCAGCAGCCTGGGGCCTTTCCTTGGAAACACCATATATTTT.

CDR3 sequence (DNA): TGTGCCAGCAGCCCAGAGACAGGGGACACTGAAGCTTTCTTT. Amino acids: CASSPETGDTEAFF. J is TRBJ1-1 and V is TRBV9, with 8 nucleotides matching TRBD1. The CDR3 has 14 amino acids. After removal of 4 bases from V and 3 bases from J, the junction contained 5 bases not matched to a gene. Per the germline V gene, CDR1 is SGDLS and CDR2 is YYNGEE.

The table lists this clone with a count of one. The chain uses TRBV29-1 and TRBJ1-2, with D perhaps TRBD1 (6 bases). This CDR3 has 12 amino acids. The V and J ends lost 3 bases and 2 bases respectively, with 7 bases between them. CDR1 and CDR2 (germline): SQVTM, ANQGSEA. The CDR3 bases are TGCAGCGTTGAGACAGGAAACTATGGCTACACCTTC. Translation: CSVETGNYGYTF.

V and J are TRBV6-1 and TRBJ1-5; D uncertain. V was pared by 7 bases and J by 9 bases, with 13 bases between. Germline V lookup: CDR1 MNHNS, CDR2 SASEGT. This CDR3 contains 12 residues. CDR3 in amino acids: CASNINAGPQHF. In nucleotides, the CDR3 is TGTGCCAGCAATATCAACGCCGGGCCCCAGCATTTT.

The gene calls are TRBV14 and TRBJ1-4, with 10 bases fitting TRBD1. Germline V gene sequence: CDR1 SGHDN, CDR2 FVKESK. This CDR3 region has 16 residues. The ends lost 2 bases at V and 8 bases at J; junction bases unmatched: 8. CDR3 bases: TGTGCCAGCAGCCAACTCCCCGAGACAGGGGGCGAAAAACTGTTTTTT. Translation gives CASSQLPETGGEKLFF.

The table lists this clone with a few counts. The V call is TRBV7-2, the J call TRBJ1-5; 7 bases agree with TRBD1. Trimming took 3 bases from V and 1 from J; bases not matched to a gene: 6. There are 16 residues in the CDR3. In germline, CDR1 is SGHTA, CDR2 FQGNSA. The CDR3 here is CASSFPGGASNQPQHF. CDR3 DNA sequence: TGTGCCAGCAGCTTCCCAGGGGGTGCGAGCAATCAGCCCCAGCATTTT.

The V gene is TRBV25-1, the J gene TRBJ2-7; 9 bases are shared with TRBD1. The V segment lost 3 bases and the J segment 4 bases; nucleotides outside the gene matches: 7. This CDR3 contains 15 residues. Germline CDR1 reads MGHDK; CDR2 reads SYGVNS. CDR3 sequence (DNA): TGTGCCAGCAGTGACCCGGGACAGGGAACGTACGAGCAGTACTTC. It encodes CASSDPGQGTYEQYF.

DNA for the CDR3: TGTGCCAGCAGCATTAATATCGGCTACGAGCAGTACTTC. It codes for CASSINIGYEQYF. The rearrangement links TRBV11-3 to TRBJ2-7; no definite D call. Per germline, CDR1 SGHNT and CDR2 YENEEA. V dropped 5 bases and J dropped 3 bases, with 11 bases sitting between them. The CDR3 loop spans 13 amino acids.

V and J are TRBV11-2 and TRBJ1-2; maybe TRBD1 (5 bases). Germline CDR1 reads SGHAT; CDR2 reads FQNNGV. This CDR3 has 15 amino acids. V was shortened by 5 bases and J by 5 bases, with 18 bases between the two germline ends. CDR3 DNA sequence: TGTGCCAGCAGCCCAGAAGCGGGGGTGAGGTATGGCTACACCTTC. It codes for CASSPEAGVRYGYTF. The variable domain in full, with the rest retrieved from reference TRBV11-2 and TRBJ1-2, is EAGVAQSPRYKIIEKRQSVAFWCNPISGHATLYWYQQILGQGPKLLIQFQNNGVVDDSQLPKDRFSAERLKGVDSTLKIQPAKLEDSAVYLCASSPEAGVRYGYTFGSGTRLTVV.

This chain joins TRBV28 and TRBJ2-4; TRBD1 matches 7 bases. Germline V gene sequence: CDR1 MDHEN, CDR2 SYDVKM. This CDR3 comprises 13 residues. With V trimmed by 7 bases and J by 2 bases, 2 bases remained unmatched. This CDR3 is CASTQGTKNIQYF. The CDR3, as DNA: TGTGCCAGCACACAGGGGACCAAAAACATTCAGTACTTC.

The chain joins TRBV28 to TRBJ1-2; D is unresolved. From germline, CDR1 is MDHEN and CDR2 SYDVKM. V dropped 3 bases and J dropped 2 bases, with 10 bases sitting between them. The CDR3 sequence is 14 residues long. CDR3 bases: TGTGCCAGCAGTTTTCCTGCGGGGAACTATGGCTACACCTTC. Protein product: CASSFPAGNYGYTF.

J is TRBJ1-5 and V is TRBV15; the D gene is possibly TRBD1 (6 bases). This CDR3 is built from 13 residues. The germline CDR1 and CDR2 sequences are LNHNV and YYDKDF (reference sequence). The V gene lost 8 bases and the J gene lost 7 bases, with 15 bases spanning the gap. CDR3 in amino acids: CATSAGVGQPQHF. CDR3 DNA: TGTGCCACCTCAGCAGGGGTTGGACAGCCCCAGCATTTT.

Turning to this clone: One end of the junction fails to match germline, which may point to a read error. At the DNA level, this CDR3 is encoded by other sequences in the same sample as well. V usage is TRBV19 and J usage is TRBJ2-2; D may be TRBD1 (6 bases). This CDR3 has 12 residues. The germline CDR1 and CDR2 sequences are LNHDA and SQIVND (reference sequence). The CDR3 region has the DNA TGCGCCAGTAGGAGACAGGCCGGGGAGCTGTTTTTT. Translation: CASRRQAGELFF.

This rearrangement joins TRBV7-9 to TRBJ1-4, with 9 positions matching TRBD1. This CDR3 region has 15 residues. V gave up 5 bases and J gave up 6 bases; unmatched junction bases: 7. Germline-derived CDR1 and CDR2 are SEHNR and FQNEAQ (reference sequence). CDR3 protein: CASSAGTGSDEKLFF. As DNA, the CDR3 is TGTGCCAGCAGCGCTGGGACAGGGTCGGATGAAAAACTGTTTTTT. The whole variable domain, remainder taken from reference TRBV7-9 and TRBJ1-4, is DTGVSQNPRHKITKRGQNVTFRCDPISEHNRLYWYRQTLGQGPEFLTYFQNEAQLEKSRLLSDRFSAERPKGSFSTLEIQRTEQGDSAMYLCASSAGTGSDEKLFFGSGTQLSVL.

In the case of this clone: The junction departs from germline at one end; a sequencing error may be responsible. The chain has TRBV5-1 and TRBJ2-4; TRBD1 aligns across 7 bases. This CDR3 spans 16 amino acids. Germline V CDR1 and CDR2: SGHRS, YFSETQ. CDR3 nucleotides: TGCGCCAGCAGCTTAGGGGGCGAGGGGGTTGGAAACAGTCAGTACTTC. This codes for CASSLGGEGVGNSQYF.

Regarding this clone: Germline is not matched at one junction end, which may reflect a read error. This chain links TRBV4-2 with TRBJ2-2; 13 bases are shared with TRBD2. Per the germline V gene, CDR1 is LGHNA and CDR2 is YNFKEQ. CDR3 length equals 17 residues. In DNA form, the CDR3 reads TGTGCCAGCAGCCAAGATGGGACTAGCGGGGCCACCGGGGGGCTGTTTTTT. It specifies CASSQDGTSGATGGLFF.

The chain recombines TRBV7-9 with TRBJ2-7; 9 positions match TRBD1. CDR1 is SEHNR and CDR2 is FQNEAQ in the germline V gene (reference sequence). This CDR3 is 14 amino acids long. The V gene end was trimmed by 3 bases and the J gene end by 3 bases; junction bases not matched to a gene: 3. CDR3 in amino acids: CASSFRDRVYEQYF. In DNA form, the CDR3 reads TGTGCCAGCAGCTTCCGGGACAGGGTCTACGAGCAGTACTTC.

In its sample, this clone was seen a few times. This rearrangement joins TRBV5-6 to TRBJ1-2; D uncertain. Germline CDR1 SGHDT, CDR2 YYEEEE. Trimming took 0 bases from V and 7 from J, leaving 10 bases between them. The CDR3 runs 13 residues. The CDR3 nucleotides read TGTGCCAGCAGCTTGGGAGTCTCCGGTGGCTACACCTTC. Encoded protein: CASSLGVSGGYTF.

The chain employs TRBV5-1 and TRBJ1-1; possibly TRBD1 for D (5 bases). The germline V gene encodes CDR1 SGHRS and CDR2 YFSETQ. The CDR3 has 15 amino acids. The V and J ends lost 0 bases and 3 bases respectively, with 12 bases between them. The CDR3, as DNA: TGCGCCAGCAGCTTGGGACAGAGCACTTACACTGAAGCTTTCTTT. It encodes CASSLGQSTYTEAFF.

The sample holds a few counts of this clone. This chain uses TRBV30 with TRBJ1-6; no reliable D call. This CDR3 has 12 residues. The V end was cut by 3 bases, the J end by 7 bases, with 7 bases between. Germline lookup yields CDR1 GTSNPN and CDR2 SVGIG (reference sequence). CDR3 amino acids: CAWRDWNSPLHF. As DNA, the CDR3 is TGTGCCTGGAGGGACTGGAATTCACCCCTCCACTTT.

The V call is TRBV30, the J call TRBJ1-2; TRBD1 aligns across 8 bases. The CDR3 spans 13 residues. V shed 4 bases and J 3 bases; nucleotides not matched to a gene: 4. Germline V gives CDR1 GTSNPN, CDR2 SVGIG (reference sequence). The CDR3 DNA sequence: TGTGCCTGGATAGGACAGGGCGACTATGGCTACACCTTC. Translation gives CAWIGQGDYGYTF.

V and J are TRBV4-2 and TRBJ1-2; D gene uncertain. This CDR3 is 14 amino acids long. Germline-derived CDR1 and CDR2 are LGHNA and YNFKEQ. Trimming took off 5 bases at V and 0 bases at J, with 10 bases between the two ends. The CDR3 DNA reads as TGTGCCAGCAGCAAAGGCAGTTCTAACTATGGCTACACCTTC. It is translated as CASSKGSSNYGYTF.

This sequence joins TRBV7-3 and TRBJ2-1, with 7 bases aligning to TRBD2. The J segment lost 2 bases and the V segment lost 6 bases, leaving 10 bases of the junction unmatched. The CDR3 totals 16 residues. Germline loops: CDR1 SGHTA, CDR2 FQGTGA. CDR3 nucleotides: TGTGCCAGCAGTACAAATCGCGGGGGAGCCTACAATGAGCAGTTCTTC. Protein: CASSTNRGGAYNEQFF.